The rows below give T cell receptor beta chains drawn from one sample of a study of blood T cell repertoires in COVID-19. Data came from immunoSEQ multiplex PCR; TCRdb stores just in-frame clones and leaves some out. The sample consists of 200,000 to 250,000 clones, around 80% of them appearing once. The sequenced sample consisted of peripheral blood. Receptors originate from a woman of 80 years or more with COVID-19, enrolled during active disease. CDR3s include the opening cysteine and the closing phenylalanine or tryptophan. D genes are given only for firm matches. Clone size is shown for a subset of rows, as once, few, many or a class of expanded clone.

cdr3_aa: CATSRDPGGQETQYF
cdr3_nt: TGTGCCACCAGCAGAGATCCCGGGGGCCAAGAGACCCAGTACTTC
d_call: -
j_call: TRBJ2-5
cdr3_length: 15
v_call: TRBV15
clone_size: -

cdr3_aa: CASSSQGATTGNTIYF
cdr3_nt: TGTGCCAGCAGCTCACAGGGGGCGACTACTGGAAACACCATATATTTT
d_call: TRBD1
j_call: TRBJ1-3
cdr3_length: 16
v_call: TRBV11-2
clone_size: -

cdr3_aa: CASSRPRETQYF
cdr3_nt: TGTGCCAGCTCACGCCCACGGGAGACCCAGTACTTC
d_call: -
j_call: TRBJ2-5
cdr3_length: 12
v_call: TRBV18
clone_size: -

cdr3_aa: CASSPTTTDTYGYTF
cdr3_nt: TGTGCCAGCTCACCAACAACCACCGATACCTATGGCTACACCTTC
d_call: -
j_call: TRBJ1-2
cdr3_length: 15
v_call: TRBV18
clone_size: -

cdr3_aa: CASSLALGQGSYNEQFF
cdr3_nt: TGCGCCAGCAGCTTGGCCTTGGGACAGGGATCCTACAATGAGCAGTTCTTC
d_call: TRBD1
j_call: TRBJ2-1
cdr3_length: 17
v_call: TRBV5-1
clone_size: -

cdr3_aa: CATGETTEAFF
cdr3_nt: TGTGCCACAGGGGAGACCACTGAAGCTTTCTTT
d_call: -
j_call: TRBJ1-1
cdr3_length: 11
v_call: TRBV10-3
clone_size: -

cdr3_aa: CASRPDSGNTEAFF
cdr3_nt: TGCGCCAGCAGACCGGATTCGGGAAACACTGAAGCTTTCTTT
d_call: -
j_call: TRBJ1-1
cdr3_length: 14
v_call: TRBV5-1
clone_size: -

cdr3_aa: CASSQEPGVETQYF
cdr3_nt: TGCGCCAGCAGCCAAGAACCGGGGGTAGAGACCCAGTACTTC
d_call: -
j_call: TRBJ2-5
cdr3_length: 14
v_call: TRBV4-1
clone_size: -

cdr3_aa: CASSARTIPGNTIYF
cdr3_nt: TGTGCCAGCAGCGCACGGACAATACCTGGAAACACCATATATTTT
d_call: -
j_call: TRBJ1-3
cdr3_length: 15
v_call: TRBV11-2
clone_size: -

cdr3_aa: CASSVVEGAGETQYF
cdr3_nt: TGTGCCAGCAGCGTAGTAGAGGGGGCCGGGGAGACCCAGTACTTC
d_call: TRBD1
j_call: TRBJ2-5
cdr3_length: 15
v_call: TRBV9
clone_size: -

cdr3_aa: CASSWPGQGRDTQYF
cdr3_nt: TGTGCCAGCAGCTGGCCGGGACAGGGGCGAGATACGCAGTATTTT
d_call: TRBD1
j_call: TRBJ2-3
cdr3_length: 15
v_call: TRBV5-4
clone_size: -

cdr3_aa: CASRVGTGGRQPQHF
cdr3_nt: TGTGCCAGCAGGGTCGGGACAGGGGGACGACAGCCCCAGCATTTT
d_call: TRBD1
j_call: TRBJ1-5
cdr3_length: 15
v_call: TRBV28
clone_size: once

cdr3_aa: CASSYSGRDSKKLFF
cdr3_nt: TGTGCCAGCAGTTACTCTGGCAGGGACTCTAAAAAACTGTTTTTT
d_call: -
j_call: TRBJ1-4
cdr3_length: 15
v_call: TRBV6-5
clone_size: -

cdr3_aa: CASSHSRTGQQETQYF
cdr3_nt: TGTGCCAGCTCACATAGTCGGACAGGGCAGCAAGAGACCCAGTACTTC
d_call: TRBD1
j_call: TRBJ2-5
cdr3_length: 16
v_call: TRBV18
clone_size: -

cdr3_aa: CASSWGEPKPYEQYF
cdr3_nt: TGTGCCAGCAGCTGGGGGGAGCCTAAGCCCTACGAGCAGTACTTC
d_call: -
j_call: TRBJ2-7
cdr3_length: 15
v_call: TRBV21-1
clone_size: -